This record concerns one T cell receptor (beta chain) sequence. The same CDR3 can be traced to other DNA sequences in this sample. The table came from immunoSEQ multiplex PCR; TCRdb's copy has only in-frame clones and leaves some out. The table lists roughly 50,000 clones, about 57% of them singletons. These data are taken from a study of cytotoxic CD8 clonotypes in ibrutinib-treated CLL. At the level of the study: Patients gave response samples after a median about 12 months of treatment, range 6 to 36.

Trimming took off 6 bases at V and 0 bases at J, with 18 bases between the two ends. This CDR3 has 17 amino acids. From germline, CDR1 is SNHLY and CDR2 FYNNEI. Sequences were derived from PBMCs, sampled after 24 months of ibrutinib treatment. The chain has TRBV2 and TRBJ1-3, with D hard to call. The receptor's source is a human donor with chronic lymphocytic leukemia. CDR3 sequence: CASSPFGDKGSGNTIYF. DNA for the CDR3: TGTGCCAGCAGCCCCTTTGGGGATAAGGGCTCTGGAAACACCATATATTTT.